Below, 2 T cell receptor beta chains from the same sample are listed, as sequenced in a study of T cell repertoires in cytomegalovirus infection. From the reads, TCRdb called clonotypes with MiXCR, one entry per CDR3 protein. The sample shows 400,000 or so distinct CDR3 sequences, under 40% of them seen only once. Sequenced sample: PBMCs. The receptors stem from a human donor in good health (CMV status not recorded). Some clones in this sample may be carry-over from other donors' samples.

The chain uses TRBV4-2 and TRBJ2-1; D is perhaps TRBD2 (6 bases). The CDR3 has 16 amino acids. CDR1 is LGHNA and CDR2 is YNFKEQ in the germline V gene. V gave up 4 bases and J gave up 0 bases, with 13 bases separating them. Written as DNA, the CDR3 is TGTGCCAGCAGCCGCCTCCGGGGGTTCTCCTACAATGAGCAGTTCTTC. This translates into CASSRLRGFSYNEQFF.

The chain couples TRBV29-1 to TRBJ2-7; 9 bases align to TRBD2. In germline, CDR1 is SQVTM, CDR2 ANQGSEA. The V segment lost 4 bases and the J segment 6 bases; nucleotides outside the gene matches: 10. This CDR3 has 14 residues. CDR3 loop: CSVVLERGDPEQYF. CDR3 bases: TGCAGCGTTGTATTGGAGCGGGGGGACCCCGAGCAGTACTTC.